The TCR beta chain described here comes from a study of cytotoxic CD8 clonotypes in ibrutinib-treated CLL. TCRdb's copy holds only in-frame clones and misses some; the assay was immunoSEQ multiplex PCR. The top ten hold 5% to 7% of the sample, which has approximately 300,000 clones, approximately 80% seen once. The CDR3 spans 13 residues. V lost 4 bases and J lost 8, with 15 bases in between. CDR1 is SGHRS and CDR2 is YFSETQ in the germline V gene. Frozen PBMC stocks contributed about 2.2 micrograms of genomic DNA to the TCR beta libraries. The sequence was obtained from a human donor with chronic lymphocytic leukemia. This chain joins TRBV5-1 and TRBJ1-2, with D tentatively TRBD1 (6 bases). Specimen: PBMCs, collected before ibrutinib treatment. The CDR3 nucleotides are TGCGCCAGCAGCATACCGGGACAAAACGGCTACACCTTC. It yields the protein CASSIPGQNGYTF.